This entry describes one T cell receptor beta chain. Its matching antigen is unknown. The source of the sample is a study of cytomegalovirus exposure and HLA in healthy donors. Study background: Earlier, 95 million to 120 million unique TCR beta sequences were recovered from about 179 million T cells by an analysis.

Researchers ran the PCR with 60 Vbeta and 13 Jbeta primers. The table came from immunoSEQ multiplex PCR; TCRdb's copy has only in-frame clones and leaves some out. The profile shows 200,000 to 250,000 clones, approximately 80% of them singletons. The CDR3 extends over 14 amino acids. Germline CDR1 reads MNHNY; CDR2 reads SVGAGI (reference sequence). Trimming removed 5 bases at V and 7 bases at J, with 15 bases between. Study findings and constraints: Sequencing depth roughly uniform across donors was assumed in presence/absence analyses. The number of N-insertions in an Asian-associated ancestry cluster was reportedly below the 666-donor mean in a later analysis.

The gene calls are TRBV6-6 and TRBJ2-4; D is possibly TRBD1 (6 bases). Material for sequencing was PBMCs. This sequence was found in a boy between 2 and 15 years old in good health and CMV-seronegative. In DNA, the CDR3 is TGTGCCAGCAGTCGAGATCTTCAGGGGAACATTCAGTACTTC. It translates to CASSRDLQGNIQYF.